This TCR beta chain was captured in a study of T cells in localized non-small cell lung cancer. Broader study findings: A higher density of T cells in blood coincided with extended overall survival. Clonality of T cells reached its maximum in uninvolved adjacent lung, surpassing tumor. The study sequenced only one region of the tumor. As a result, intratumor heterogeneity could not be excluded and remains possible. Median approximately 50 top-100 tumor clones were shared with paired adjacent lung.

The V and J ends lost 4 bases and 2 bases respectively, with 15 bases between them. This CDR3 has 15 residues. Germline lookup yields CDR1 SGHNT and CDR2 YYREEE (reference sequence). The assay was immunoSEQ multiplex PCR, and TCRdb's table has in-frame clones only and misses some. Of 30,000 to 40,000 clones detected, approximately 86% appear once; the ten largest clones hold about 6.5%. There are a few counts of this clone. The antigen remains unidentified. This TCR was sampled from a man between 40 and 70 years old with stage I lung adenocarcinoma. The rearrangement joins TRBV5-4 to TRBJ1-2; D perhaps matches TRBD1 (5 bases). Material: peripheral blood, obtained before any cancer treatment. The CDR3 nucleotides are TGTGCCAGCAGCCCCCGGGACGGAAACAACTATGGCTACACCTTC. Amino acid sequence: CASSPRDGNNYGYTF.